This entry features one TCR beta chain sequence. The sample comes from a study of OX40 agonist ivuxolimab in advanced cancers. Method: immunoSEQ multiplex PCR; TCRdb's copy keeps in-frame clones and lacks some. The table shows 65,000 to 95,000 clones, with 84% occurring only once. The receptor was isolated from an adult with an advanced solid tumor such as melanoma, head and neck, liver or kidney cancer. The sequences come from CD4+ or CD8+ T cells sorted from blood, collected in a trial of the OX40 agonist ivuxolimab.

The chain's CDR3 is CASSAGHRDSSYEQYF. CDR3 coding DNA: TGCGCCAGCAGCGCCGGTCATAGGGACAGCTCCTACGAGCAGTACTTC. The chain links TRBV5-1 to TRBJ2-7; TRBD1 matches 7 bases. This CDR3 has 16 amino acids. The junction had 10 bases not matched to a gene; V was cut back by 4 bases and J by 0 bases. Germline assignment: CDR1 SGHRS and CDR2 YFSETQ.